This T cell receptor (beta chain) was observed in a study of T cell responses to AZD1222 COVID-19 vaccine. Findings and caveats of the study: When two AZD1222 doses had been given, Spike-specific TCR breadth and depth rose. Repertoires in all cases were sampled only once the peak T cell response had passed. Spike was spanned by vaccine-associated CD4 TCRs, which were dominant at 160-218 and 743-854. Baseline serostatus was positive in only a handful of AZD1222 recipients.

TCRdb's table, derived via immunoSEQ multiplex PCR, lists solely in-frame clones and lacks some. The data hold about 100,000 clones, with less than 95% observed a single time. V shed 0 bases and J shed 4 bases, with 7 bases lying between them. The germline CDR1 and CDR2 sequences are SGHRS and YFSETQ. The CDR3 covers 14 residues. As concerns this clone: Its antigen is unidentified.

The chain combines TRBV5-1 with TRBJ2-2, with D hard to call. The material was peripheral blood, obtained on day 0 of AZD1222 vaccination. The TCR sequence derives from an adult in good health. This CDR3 is CASSLGLLTGELFF. As DNA, the CDR3 is TGCGCCAGCAGCTTGGGACTCCTCACCGGGGAGCTGTTTTTT. Filled out from reference TRBV5-1 and TRBJ2-2, the complete variable domain reads KAGVTQTPRYLIKTRGQQVTLSCSPISGHRSVSWYQQTPGQGLQFLFEYFSETQRNKGNFPGRFSGRQFSNSRSEMNVSTLELGDSALYLCASSLGLLTGELFFGEGSRLTVL.